A selection of T cell receptor beta chains follows, all from one sample in a study of blood T cell repertoires in COVID-19. Using immunoSEQ multiplex PCR, the repertoire was profiled, and TCRdb retains in-frame clones only, with some absent. This table has approximately 300,000 clones, about 90% appearing once. Sequences were obtained from PBMCs or T cells enriched from blood (not recorded which). These TCRs come from a woman in her 30s who had recovered from COVID-19. Each CDR3 is given with its conserved first and last residue. D genes are given only for firm matches. Where a row states a size, it is once, few, many or the class of an expanded clone; other rows omit it.

abundance: NA
d_gene: NA
j_gene: TRBJ1-3
v_gene: TRBV28
CDR3nt: TGTGCCAGCAGTGCCACCTCAGGGTGGTTGGACACCATATATTTT
CDR3aa: CASSATSGWLDTIYF

abundance: once
d_gene: NA
j_gene: TRBJ1-1
v_gene: TRBV23-1
CDR3nt: TGCGCCAGCAGTCAACCCCACGTTGCAGCGAGGAACACTGAAGCTTTCTTT
CDR3aa: CASSQPHVAARNTEAFF

abundance: NA
d_gene: NA
j_gene: TRBJ2-3
v_gene: TRBV6-1
CDR3nt: TGTGCCAGCAGTGAATACGCGGGGAGGAGAGATACGCAGTATTTT
CDR3aa: CASSEYAGRRDTQYF

abundance: once
d_gene: NA
j_gene: TRBJ2-3
v_gene: TRBV9
CDR3nt: TGTGCCAACAGCGCCTACCGTACTAGCACAGATACGCAGTATTTT
CDR3aa: CANSAYRTSTDTQYF

abundance: NA
d_gene: TRBD1
j_gene: TRBJ2-7
v_gene: TRBV6-7
CDR3nt: TGTGCCAGCAGAAACCGGGACAGATCCTACGAGCAGTACTTC
CDR3aa: CASRNRDRSYEQYF

abundance: NA
d_gene: TRBD1
j_gene: TRBJ1-2
v_gene: TRBV3-1/TRBV3-2
CDR3nt: TGTGCCAGCAGCCAAGAGCAGGGGGGTGGCTACACCTTC
CDR3aa: CASSQEQGGGYTF

abundance: few
d_gene: TRBD1
j_gene: TRBJ1-5
v_gene: TRBV15
CDR3nt: TGTGCCACCAGCAGAGATTGGAGGGACAGGGGGAAATCGGGGCAGCCCCAGCATTTT
CDR3aa: CATSRDWRDRGKSGQPQHF

abundance: NA
d_gene: NA
j_gene: TRBJ2-7
v_gene: TRBV20-1
CDR3nt: TGCAGTGCTGTTCTAGCCTCCGAGCAGTACTTC
CDR3aa: CSAVLASEQYF

abundance: NA
d_gene: TRBD1
j_gene: TRBJ2-3
v_gene: TRBV9
CDR3nt: TGTGCCAGCAACGGGGACAGGGCCCCAGATACGCAGTATTTT
CDR3aa: CASNGDRAPDTQYF

abundance: NA
d_gene: NA
j_gene: TRBJ2-1
v_gene: TRBV2
CDR3nt: TGTGCCAGCAGTGTAGGAACTAGCCCCTACAATGAGCAGTTCTTC
CDR3aa: CASSVGTSPYNEQFF

abundance: NA
d_gene: NA
j_gene: TRBJ2-3
v_gene: TRBV28
CDR3nt: TGTGCCAGCAGTTCCCTGGGGGCGGGGGGCACAGATACGCAGTATTTT
CDR3aa: CASSSLGAGGTDTQYF

abundance: NA
d_gene: TRBD1
j_gene: TRBJ2-1
v_gene: TRBV4-1
CDR3nt: TGCGCCAGCAGCCAACGACAGCTACAGGGGGAGTTTCGCAATGAGCAGTTCTTC
CDR3aa: CASSQRQLQGEFRNEQFF

abundance: NA
d_gene: NA
j_gene: TRBJ2-1
v_gene: TRBV5-1
CDR3nt: TGCGCCAGCAGCTTGGCTAGCCGCTCCTACAATGAGCAGTTCTTC
CDR3aa: CASSLASRSYNEQFF

abundance: NA
d_gene: NA
j_gene: TRBJ2-5
v_gene: TRBV14
CDR3nt: TGTGCCAGCAGCCCGTTCCTTGGGGCAGGCCAAGAGACCCAGTACTTC
CDR3aa: CASSPFLGAGQETQYF

abundance: NA
d_gene: TRBD2
j_gene: TRBJ2-7
v_gene: TRBV28
CDR3nt: TGTGCCAGCACCCAGGGACTAGCGGGAGGGTCCGAGCAGTACTTC
CDR3aa: CASTQGLAGGSEQYF

abundance: NA
d_gene: NA
j_gene: TRBJ2-7
v_gene: TRBV29-1
CDR3nt: TGCAGCGTTGAAACTGACTACGAGCAGTACTTC
CDR3aa: CSVETDYEQYF

abundance: NA
d_gene: TRBD1
j_gene: TRBJ1-2
v_gene: TRBV3-1/TRBV3-2
CDR3nt: TGTGCCAGCAGCCACGGACAGGGGGCGGTTTTGCACTATGGCTACACCTTC
CDR3aa: CASSHGQGAVLHYGYTF

abundance: NA
d_gene: TRBD1
j_gene: TRBJ1-2
v_gene: TRBV28
CDR3nt: TGTGCCAGCAGTAACAGGGGCCTCTATGGCTACACCTTC
CDR3aa: CASSNRGLYGYTF

abundance: once
d_gene: TRBD1
j_gene: TRBJ1-2
v_gene: TRBV28
CDR3nt: TGTGCCAGCAGTGAGCAGGGGGCTCGTGGCTACACCTTC
CDR3aa: CASSEQGARGYTF

abundance: NA
d_gene: NA
j_gene: TRBJ2-2
v_gene: TRBV4-1
CDR3nt: TGCGCCAGCAGCCAAGTGCCAGGGAAGGACACCGGGGAGCTGTTTTTT
CDR3aa: CASSQVPGKDTGELFF

abundance: NA
d_gene: TRBD1
j_gene: TRBJ2-7
v_gene: TRBV9
CDR3nt: TGTGCCAGCAGCGGACAGGGGATTTACTACGAGCAGTACTTC
CDR3aa: CASSGQGIYYEQYF

abundance: NA
d_gene: NA
j_gene: TRBJ1-4
v_gene: TRBV7-3
CDR3nt: TGTGCCAGCAGCCTAGAGACAGGCGATGTGAATGAAAAACTGTTTTTT
CDR3aa: CASSLETGDVNEKLFF

abundance: many
d_gene: TRBD1
j_gene: TRBJ1-2
v_gene: TRBV27
CDR3nt: TGTGCCAGCAGAAACAGGGGCCATGGAGACTATGGCTACACCTTC
CDR3aa: CASRNRGHGDYGYTF

abundance: NA
d_gene: TRBD2
j_gene: TRBJ2-1
v_gene: TRBV24-1
CDR3nt: TGTGCCACCAGTGTCTCGGGGACTAGAAAAGATGAGCAGTTCTTC
CDR3aa: CATSVSGTRKDEQFF

abundance: NA
d_gene: TRBD2
j_gene: TRBJ2-7
v_gene: TRBV28
CDR3nt: TGTGCCAGCAGTCTAGCGGTAAACTACGAGCAGTACTTC
CDR3aa: CASSLAVNYEQYF

abundance: NA
d_gene: TRBD2
j_gene: TRBJ2-2
v_gene: TRBV30
CDR3nt: TGTGCCTTAAGCCGGGGGGGTCTATCCACGAACACCGGGGAGCTGTTTTTT
CDR3aa: CALSRGGLSTNTGELFF

abundance: NA
d_gene: NA
j_gene: TRBJ1-5
v_gene: TRBV15
CDR3nt: TGTGCCACCAGCTTAAGAGGAGCCCAGCCCCAGCATTTT
CDR3aa: CATSLRGAQPQHF

abundance: few
d_gene: NA
j_gene: TRBJ1-5
v_gene: TRBV7-9
CDR3nt: TGTGCCAGCAGCTCCTTATCTAGCAATCAGCCCCAGCATTTT
CDR3aa: CASSSLSSNQPQHF

abundance: NA
d_gene: TRBD1
j_gene: TRBJ1-5
v_gene: TRBV28
CDR3nt: TGTGCCAGCAGCCCCGGACAGGGGCCCTATCAGCCCCAGCATTTT
CDR3aa: CASSPGQGPYQPQHF

abundance: NA
d_gene: NA
j_gene: TRBJ2-7
v_gene: TRBV7-9
CDR3nt: TGTGCCAGCAGCTTAGAGGCAGGGCAATCCTACGAGCAGTACTTC
CDR3aa: CASSLEAGQSYEQYF

abundance: NA
d_gene: TRBD1
j_gene: TRBJ1-4
v_gene: TRBV6-5
CDR3nt: TGTGCCAGCAGTTCAGGACAGGATAATGAAAAACTGTTTTTT
CDR3aa: CASSSGQDNEKLFF

abundance: NA
d_gene: TRBD1
j_gene: TRBJ2-5
v_gene: TRBV2
CDR3nt: TGTGCCAGCAGGGCAACAGGGGGCGGAGAGACCCAGTACTTC
CDR3aa: CASRATGGGETQYF

abundance: once
d_gene: TRBD1
j_gene: TRBJ2-7
v_gene: TRBV3-1/TRBV3-2
CDR3nt: TGTGCCAGCAGCCTTGGACAGGGGTCGAACGAGCAGTACTTC
CDR3aa: CASSLGQGSNEQYF

abundance: NA
d_gene: TRBD2
j_gene: TRBJ2-4
v_gene: TRBV19
CDR3nt: TGTGCCAGTAGTCCTCACCCACTAGCGGGAGATTTCAAAAACATTCAGTACTTC
CDR3aa: CASSPHPLAGDFKNIQYF

abundance: NA
d_gene: TRBD1
j_gene: TRBJ1-1
v_gene: TRBV7-9
CDR3nt: TGTGCCAGCAGCTTAGGGCAGGGGGTGGGGGACACTGAAGCTTTCTTT
CDR3aa: CASSLGQGVGDTEAFF

abundance: NA
d_gene: TRBD1
j_gene: TRBJ1-2
v_gene: TRBV27
CDR3nt: TGTGCCAGCCCTAATTCGGGACAGACAAAAGCTAACTATGGCTACACCTTC
CDR3aa: CASPNSGQTKANYGYTF

abundance: few
d_gene: TRBD1
j_gene: TRBJ1-6
v_gene: TRBV30
CDR3nt: TGTGCCTGGAGGTTAACGGGACAGATAAATTCACCCCTCCACTTT
CDR3aa: CAWRLTGQINSPLHF

abundance: NA
d_gene: NA
j_gene: TRBJ2-5
v_gene: TRBV24-1
CDR3nt: TGTGCCACCAGTGATGCACTAGGAGTGACCCAGTACTTC
CDR3aa: CATSDALGVTQYF

abundance: NA
d_gene: NA
j_gene: TRBJ1-1
v_gene: TRBV7-9
CDR3nt: TGTGCCAGCAGCTCAGAGGGAGCTTTCTTT
CDR3aa: CASSSEGAFF

abundance: NA
d_gene: TRBD1
j_gene: TRBJ2-1
v_gene: TRBV18
CDR3nt: TGTGCCAGCTCACCACGACAGGGGTTAGGCAATGAGCAGTTCTTC
CDR3aa: CASSPRQGLGNEQFF

abundance: NA
d_gene: NA
j_gene: TRBJ2-3
v_gene: TRBV18
CDR3nt: TGTGCCAGCTCGCCCAGCAGCGGTTCCACAGATACGCAGTATTTT
CDR3aa: CASSPSSGSTDTQYF

abundance: NA
d_gene: NA
j_gene: TRBJ1-2
v_gene: TRBV12-3/TRBV12-4
CDR3nt: TGTGCCAGCAGTCTACCCGACTATGGCTACACCTTC
CDR3aa: CASSLPDYGYTF

abundance: NA
d_gene: TRBD1
j_gene: TRBJ1-6
v_gene: TRBV7-9
CDR3nt: TGTGCCAGCAGCAAAGGACAGGGGGGATACAATTCACCCCTCCACTTT
CDR3aa: CASSKGQGGYNSPLHF

abundance: NA
d_gene: TRBD1
j_gene: TRBJ1-1
v_gene: TRBV5-1
CDR3nt: TGCGCCAGCGGCGGAACAGGGGGCCGGATCGCTGAAGCTTTCTTT
CDR3aa: CASGGTGGRIAEAFF

abundance: NA
d_gene: NA
j_gene: TRBJ2-3
v_gene: TRBV5-4
CDR3nt: TGTGCCAGCAGCCTCGGGAGCACAGATACGCAGTATTTT
CDR3aa: CASSLGSTDTQYF

abundance: NA
d_gene: NA
j_gene: TRBJ1-1
v_gene: TRBV28
CDR3nt: TGTGCCAGCAGTTTGTTCCGGGTAGGCACTGAAGCTTTCTTT
CDR3aa: CASSLFRVGTEAFF

abundance: NA
d_gene: NA
j_gene: TRBJ2-1
v_gene: TRBV7-9
CDR3nt: TGTGCCAGCAGCTTACGGGACATTAACAATGAGCAGTTCTTC
CDR3aa: CASSLRDINNEQFF

abundance: NA
d_gene: NA
j_gene: TRBJ1-6
v_gene: TRBV5-6
CDR3nt: TGTGCCAGCACCCACCAGGGTATAGATTCACCCCTCCACTTT
CDR3aa: CASTHQGIDSPLHF

abundance: NA
d_gene: NA
j_gene: TRBJ2-6
v_gene: TRBV3-1/TRBV3-2
CDR3nt: TGTGCCAGCAGCCAAGACGTAGATGAGAGGGCGGCCGGGGCCAACGTCCTGACTTTC
CDR3aa: CASSQDVDERAAGANVLTF

abundance: NA
d_gene: TRBD1
j_gene: TRBJ2-7
v_gene: TRBV5-1
CDR3nt: TGCGCCAGCAGCAGGGACAGGGGGCCGAGCTCCTACGAGCAGTACTTC
CDR3aa: CASSRDRGPSSYEQYF

abundance: once
d_gene: TRBD2
j_gene: TRBJ2-7
v_gene: TRBV18
CDR3nt: TGTGCCAGCTCACCAGAAAGGACTAGCGGTTTATACTTC
CDR3aa: CASSPERTSGLYF

abundance: NA
d_gene: NA
j_gene: TRBJ1-3
v_gene: TRBV7-2
CDR3nt: TGTGCCAGCAGCTTGCAGGGACTTGGAAACACCATATATTTT
CDR3aa: CASSLQGLGNTIYF

abundance: NA
d_gene: NA
j_gene: TRBJ1-3
v_gene: TRBV7-2
CDR3nt: TGTGCCAGCAGCTTAACACAGGTTCAGCCTTCTGGAAACACCATATATTTT
CDR3aa: CASSLTQVQPSGNTIYF

abundance: NA
d_gene: NA
j_gene: TRBJ1-6
v_gene: TRBV15
CDR3nt: TGTGCCACCAGCAGAGTTAACAGCCCCAATTCACCCCTCCACTTT
CDR3aa: CATSRVNSPNSPLHF

abundance: NA
d_gene: TRBD2
j_gene: TRBJ2-1
v_gene: TRBV13
CDR3nt: TGTGCCAGCAGCTTTCTAGCGGCCGTCAATGAGCAGTTCTTC
CDR3aa: CASSFLAAVNEQFF